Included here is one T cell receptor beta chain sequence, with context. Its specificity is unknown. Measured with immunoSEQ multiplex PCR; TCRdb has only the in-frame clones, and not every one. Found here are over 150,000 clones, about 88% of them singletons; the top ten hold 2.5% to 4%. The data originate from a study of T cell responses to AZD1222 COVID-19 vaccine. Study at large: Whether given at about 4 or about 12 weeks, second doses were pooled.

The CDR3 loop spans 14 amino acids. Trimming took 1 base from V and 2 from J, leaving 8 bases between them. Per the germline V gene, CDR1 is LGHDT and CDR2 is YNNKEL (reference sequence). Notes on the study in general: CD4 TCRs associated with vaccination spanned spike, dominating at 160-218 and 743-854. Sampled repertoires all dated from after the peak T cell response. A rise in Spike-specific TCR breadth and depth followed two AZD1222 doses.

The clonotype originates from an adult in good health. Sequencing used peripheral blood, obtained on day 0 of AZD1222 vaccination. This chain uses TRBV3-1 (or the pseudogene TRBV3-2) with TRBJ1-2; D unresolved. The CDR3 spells CASSQARGNYGYTF. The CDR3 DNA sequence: TGTGCCAGCAGCCAAGCCCGAGGGAACTATGGCTACACCTTC.